This T cell receptor beta chain emerged from a study of beta chain features in type 1 diabetes. General study points: Any role of HLA type in TCRB rearrangement remained unresolved here.

The sequenced template was cDNA made from the entire isolated RNA. Assay used: immunoSEQ multiplex PCR; TCRdb lists only in-frame clones, some missing. This sample carries roughly 230,000 clones, roughly 9.6% of them seen once, and the ten largest clones take just under 0.035%. Between the trimmed V and J ends, which lost 4 bases and 10 bases, there was a span of 15 bases. CDR1 is SGHRS, CDR2 YFSETQ, per germline. The CDR3 extends over 13 amino acids. Notes on this clone: The antigen remains unidentified.

Sequencing was carried out using naive CD4+ T cells from blood. This sequence joins TRBV5-1 and TRBJ1-3, with D perhaps TRBD1 (6 bases). The source is a woman aged 18-30 years in good health. The CDR3 region has the DNA TGCGCCAGCAGCCCAGAAGGGGGATCGACCATATATTTT. Its protein is CASSPEGGSTIYF.